The 21 T cell receptor beta chains in this list originate from one sample, sequenced in a study of regulatory T cells in long-lasting Graves disease. To make TCR beta libraries, researchers used iRepertoire HTBI primers and Arm-PCR of CDR3 regions. Each CDR3 protein gets one entry after TCRdb re-called the multiplex PCR reads with MiXCR. The data contain 450,000 or so distinct CDR3 sequences, 20% to 25% of them singletons. Time point of the sample: persistent/refractory GD, antithyroid drugs over 5 years with positive TRAb. The TCR library was made from RNA that had been extracted from PBMCs in TRIzol. Specimen: peripheral blood mononuclear cells (PBMCs), collected when the disease was refractory, from a patient treated with antithyroid drugs. These receptors all stem from a female donor with Graves disease.

There are many counts of this clonotype. This chain connects TRBV20-1 to TRBJ1-2, with 7 bases that match TRBD1. The trim removed 5 bases at V and 6 bases at J, leaving 6 bases unmatched. This CDR3 contains 12 residues. The germline gives CDR1 DFQATT, CDR2 SNEGSKA (reference sequence). The CDR3 DNA follows: TGCAGTGCTCTGACAGGGAGTAATGGCTACACCTTC. Encoded protein: CSALTGSNGYTF.

This clonotype has a handful of counts. The chain uses TRBV20-1 and TRBJ1-4; D remains unclear. The V end was cut by 3 bases, the J end by 8 bases, with 10 bases between. The length of the CDR3 is 12 residues. Germline values: CDR1 DFQATT, CDR2 SNEGSKA (reference sequence). The chain's CDR3 is CSASSFREKLFF. The DNA for the CDR3 is TGCAGTGCTAGTTCCTTTCGAGAAAAACTGTTTTTT.

The gene calls are TRBV6-1 and TRBJ2-5; D perhaps matches TRBD2 (5 bases). Germline V gene lookup returns CDR1 MNHNS and CDR2 SASEGT. The CDR3 extends over 13 amino acids. The V end was cut by 6 bases, the J end by 5 bases, with 13 bases between. CDR3: CASRWTSRETQYF. CDR3 DNA: TGTGCCAGCAGATGGACTTCGCGGGAGACCCAGTACTTC.

This clonotype has ten or more counts. The chain is built from TRBV27 and TRBJ1-5, with a tentative D call TRBD1 (5 bases). The germline V gene encodes CDR1 MNHEY and CDR2 SMNVEV (reference sequence). V lost 6 bases to trimming and J lost 2 bases, with 14 bases between them. The CDR3 has 15 residues. CDR3 coding DNA: TGTGCCAGCAGGGGGGGGTCCCGGGGCAATCAGCCCCAGCATTTT. This translates into CASRGGSRGNQPQHF.

This clonotype came up a few times. This sequence joins TRBV19 and TRBJ2-4; a weak D match, TRBD1 (6 bases). Germline V gene sequence: CDR1 LNHDA, CDR2 SQIVND (reference sequence). Trimming removed 3 bases from V and 1 base from J, with 16 bases in between. The CDR3 runs 17 residues. CDR3 nucleotides: TGTGCCAGTAGTATGGGGGATGGACAGCCCGCCAAAAACATTCAGTACTTC. This encodes CASSMGDGQPAKNIQYF. The full variable domain, with the rest looked up from reference TRBV19 and TRBJ2-4, is DGGITQSPKYLFRKEGQNVTLSCEQNLNHDAMYWYRQDPGQGLRLIYYSQIVNDFQKGDIAEGYSVSREKKESFPLTVTSAQKNPTAFYLCASSMGDGQPAKNIQYFGAGTRLSVL.

This clonotype was recorded at least ten times. The CDR3, as DNA: TGTGCCAGCAGCTTAGCCCAGGAAAACTATGGCTACACCTTC. Translating gives CASSLAQENYGYTF. The V and J genes are TRBV7-9 and TRBJ1-2; D uncertain. CDR3 length equals 14 residues. Trimming stripped 0 bases from V and 2 bases from J, with 7 bases between. The germline V gene has CDR1 SEHNR and CDR2 FQNEAQ (reference sequence). Combining the CDR3 with reference TRBV7-9 and TRBJ1-2 gives the whole variable domain DTGVSQNPRHKITKRGQNVTFRCDPISEHNRLYWYRQTLGQGPEFLTYFQNEAQLEKSRLLSDRFSAERPKGSFSTLEIQRTEQGDSAMYLCASSLAQENYGYTFGSGTRLTVV.

Points on this clonotype: A much larger clone sits a single nucleotide away, making a read error possible. The V call is TRBV6-1, the J call TRBJ2-2; no firm D call. The CDR3 totals 14 residues. Germline V gene lookup returns CDR1 MNHNS and CDR2 SASEGT. Trimming pared 3 bases from V and 0 bases from J, leaving 5 bases between. The CDR3 protein is CASSEASNTGELFF. The CDR3 nucleotides read TGTGCCAGCAGTGAGGCGTCGAACACCGGGGAGCTGTTTTTT.

This clonotype was seen more than once but under ten times. The V and J genes are TRBV10-2 and TRBJ1-5; D remains unclear. The CDR3 runs to 13 residues. CDR1 WSHSY and CDR2 SAAADI come from the germline V gene. The ends were cut back, 2 bases at V and 7 bases at J, with 9 bases in the middle. The CDR3: CASSESREQPQHF. The CDR3, as DNA: TGCGCCAGCAGTGAGAGCCGGGAACAGCCCCAGCATTTT.

This clonotype was recorded a few times. V gene TRBV4-2 combines with J gene TRBJ1-3; D remains unclear. The germline gives CDR1 LGHNA, CDR2 YNFKEQ. The CDR3 totals 14 residues. Trimming removed 4 bases from V and 3 bases from J, with 10 bases in between. CDR3 residues: CASSLSEFGNTIYF. In DNA, the CDR3 is TGTGCCAGCAGCCTCAGTGAGTTTGGAAACACCATATATTTT.

Worth noting for this clonotype: At one end the junction does not follow the germline gene, possibly because of a read error. The chain joins TRBV5-1 to TRBJ1-5; D call uncertain. Germline values: CDR1 SGHRS, CDR2 YFSETQ. The CDR3 has 13 amino acids. CDR3 bases: TGCGCCAGCGGCTTGGGTCCCGATCAGCCCCAGCATTTT. Encoded protein: CASGLGPDQPQHF.

The gene calls are TRBV7-9 and TRBJ1-1; D gene ambiguous. V gave up 2 bases and J gave up 1 base, with 11 bases separating them. Germline-derived CDR1 and CDR2 are SEHNR and FQNEAQ (reference sequence). The length of the CDR3 is 15 residues. CDR3: CASSLFDLQNTEAFF. CDR3 nucleotides: TGTGCCAGCAGCTTATTCGATTTACAGAACACTGAAGCTTTCTTT.

The sample holds many counts of this clonotype. CDR3: CASERERNEQYF. The CDR3 coding sequence is TGTGCCAGCGAGCGGGAGAGGAACGAGCAGTACTTC. The chain links TRBV2 to TRBJ2-7; TRBD2 matches 8 bases. The CDR3 runs 12 residues. Germline V gene data show CDR1 as SNHLY and CDR2 as FYNNEI. Trimming took 8 bases from V and 5 from J; bases not matched to a gene: 5.

This clonotype was seen only a few times. The V call is TRBV9, the J call TRBJ1-6; possible D gene TRBD1, 6 bases. The V end was cut by 7 bases, the J end by 7 bases, with 12 bases between. CDR1 is SGDLS, CDR2 YYNGEE, per germline. The CDR3 is 13 amino acids. CDR3 sequence: CASRTERNSPLHF. DNA of the CDR3: TGTGCCAGCCGGACAGAAAGAAATTCACCCCTCCACTTT.

This clonotype was counted between two and nine times. The gene calls are TRBV7-2 and TRBJ2-7; D may be TRBD2 (5 bases). The CDR3 extends over 15 amino acids. V lost 2 bases, J lost 3 bases, and 14 bases lay in between. The germline V gene encodes CDR1 SGHTA and CDR2 FQGNSA. CDR3 sequence (DNA): TGTGCCAGCAGCTTATTAGTAGGACTTGACTACGAGCAGTACTTC. It encodes CASSLLVGLDYEQYF. Based on the CDR3 plus reference TRBV7-2 and TRBJ2-7, the full variable domain is GAGVSQSPSNKVTEKGKDVELRCDPISGHTALYWYRQSLGQGLEFLIYFQGNSAPDKSGLPSDRFSAERTGGSVSTLTIQRTQQEDSAVYLCASSLLVGLDYEQYFGPGTRLTVT.

Ten or more counts support this clonotype. The rearrangement joins TRBV28 to TRBJ1-1; D not certain. Trimming took 8 bases from V and 2 from J, leaving 6 bases between them. CDR1 and CDR2 from the germline V gene are MDHEN and SYDVKM. The CDR3 sequence is 11 residues long. In DNA, the CDR3 is TGTGCCAGCGGAGTTAACACTGAAGCTTTCTTT. It codes for CASGVNTEAFF.

This clonotype was recorded at least ten times. The chain recombines TRBV7-2 with TRBJ1-2; possible D gene TRBD1, 5 bases. The germline V gene has CDR1 SGHTA and CDR2 FQGNSA. This CDR3 is built from 14 residues. The V end lost 2 bases, the J end lost 7 bases, and 14 bases lay between the germline ends. In nucleotides, the CDR3 is TGTGCCAGCAGCTTAAGTCCAGGGACGGGTGGCTACACCTTC. Residues: CASSLSPGTGGYTF.

This chain connects TRBV15 to TRBJ2-1; the match to TRBD2 covers 12 bases. CDR3 length: 15 residues. Germline V CDR1 and CDR2: LNHNV, YYDKDF (reference sequence). Germline trimming cut 3 bases from V and 9 bases from J; bases unmatched to any gene: 6. The CDR3 loop reads CATSSLAGGQVEQFF. The CDR3 nucleotides are TGTGCCACCAGCAGTCTAGCGGGGGGGCAGGTTGAGCAGTTCTTC.

V is TRBV27 and J is TRBJ1-2; a weak D match, TRBD1 (5 bases). The V gene's germline CDR1 is MNHEY and CDR2 SMNVEV (reference sequence). The CDR3 runs 12 residues. V was trimmed by 8 bases and J by 6 bases, leaving 13 bases between them. The CDR3 sequence: CASRGMMDGYTF. For the CDR3, the DNA is TGTGCCAGCCGGGGGATGATGGATGGCTACACCTTC.

This clonotype showed up many times. This chain joins TRBV11-3 and TRBJ1-1; no reliable D call. V was shortened by 4 bases and J by 5 bases, with 11 bases between the two germline ends. In germline, CDR1 is SGHNT, CDR2 YENEEA. The CDR3 loop spans 13 amino acids. The CDR3 spells CASSSPVETEAFF. CDR3 nucleotide sequence: TGTGCCAGCAGCTCCCCGGTGGAAACTGAAGCTTTCTTT.

This clonotype was counted ten times or more. The chain combines TRBV9 with TRBJ1-2; D may be TRBD1 (6 bases). CDR1 and CDR2 (germline): SGDLS, YYNGEE. This CDR3 is 13 amino acids long. The V and J ends lost 3 bases and 0 bases respectively, with 6 bases between them. This chain's CDR3 is CASSGQANYGYTF. In DNA, the CDR3 is TGTGCCAGCAGCGGACAGGCTAACTATGGCTACACCTTC.

This clonotype was seen many times. The chain links TRBV2 to TRBJ1-1; D gene uncertain. Germline V CDR1 and CDR2: SNHLY, FYNNEI. V was cut by 5 bases and J by 0 bases, with 10 bases left in between. This CDR3 has 14 residues. CDR3 amino acids: CASSPRRLNTEAFF. DNA of the CDR3: TGTGCCAGCAGTCCTCGCCGGCTGAACACTGAAGCTTTCTTT.